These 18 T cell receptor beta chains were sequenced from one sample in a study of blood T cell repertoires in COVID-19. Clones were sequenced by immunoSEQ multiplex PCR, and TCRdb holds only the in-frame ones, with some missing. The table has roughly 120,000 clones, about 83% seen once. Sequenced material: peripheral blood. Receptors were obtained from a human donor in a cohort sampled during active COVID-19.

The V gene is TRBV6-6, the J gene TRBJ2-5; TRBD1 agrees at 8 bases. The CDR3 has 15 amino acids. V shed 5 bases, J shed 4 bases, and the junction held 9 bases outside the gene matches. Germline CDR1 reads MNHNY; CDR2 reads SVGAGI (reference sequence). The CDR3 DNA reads TGTGCCAGCAGTGGCCAGGGGGCCGGAGCAGAGACCCAGTACTTC. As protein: CASSGQGAGAETQYF.

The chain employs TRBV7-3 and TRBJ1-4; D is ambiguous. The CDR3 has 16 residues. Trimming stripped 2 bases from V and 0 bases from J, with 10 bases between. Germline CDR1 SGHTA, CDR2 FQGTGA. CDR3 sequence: CASSLGQSSTNEKLFF. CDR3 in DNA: TGTGCCAGCAGCTTAGGGCAGTCATCAACTAATGAAAAACTGTTTTTT.

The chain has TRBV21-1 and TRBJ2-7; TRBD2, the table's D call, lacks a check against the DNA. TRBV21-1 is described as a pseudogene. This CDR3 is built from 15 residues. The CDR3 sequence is CASRWLSGSTYEQYF. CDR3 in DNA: TGTGCCAGCAGATGGCTAAGCGGGAGCACCTACGAGCAGTACTTC.

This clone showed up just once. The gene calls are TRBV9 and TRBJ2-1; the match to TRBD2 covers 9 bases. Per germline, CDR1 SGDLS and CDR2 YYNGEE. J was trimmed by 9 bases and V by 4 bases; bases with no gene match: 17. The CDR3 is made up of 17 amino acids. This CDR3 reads CASSPTPGGRATSEQFF. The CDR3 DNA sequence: TGTGCCAGCAGCCCCACTCCCGGCGGGAGGGCCACTAGTGAGCAGTTCTTC.

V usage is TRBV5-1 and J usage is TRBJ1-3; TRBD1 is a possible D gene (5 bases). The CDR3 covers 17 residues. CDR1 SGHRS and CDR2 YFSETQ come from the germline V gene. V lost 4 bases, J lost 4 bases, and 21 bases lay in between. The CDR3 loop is CASSPIEPGLAGNTIYF. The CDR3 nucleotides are TGCGCCAGCAGCCCTATCGAGCCGGGACTCGCGGGAAACACCATATATTTT.

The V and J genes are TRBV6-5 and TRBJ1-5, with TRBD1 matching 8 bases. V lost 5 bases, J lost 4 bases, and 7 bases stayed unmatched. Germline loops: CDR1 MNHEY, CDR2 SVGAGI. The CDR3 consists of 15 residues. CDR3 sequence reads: CASSQSHRGNQPQHF. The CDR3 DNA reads TGTGCCAGCAGTCAATCCCACAGGGGGAATCAGCCCCAGCATTTT.

CDR3 loop: CASSLTAGGPNEQFF. In DNA, the CDR3 is TGCGCCAGCAGCTTGACGGCAGGGGGTCCCAATGAGCAGTTCTTC. This chain uses TRBV5-1 with TRBJ2-1; 7 bases fit TRBD1. Germline lookup yields CDR1 SGHRS and CDR2 YFSETQ. CDR3 length equals 15 residues. J was trimmed by 6 bases and V by 1 base; bases with no gene match: 7.

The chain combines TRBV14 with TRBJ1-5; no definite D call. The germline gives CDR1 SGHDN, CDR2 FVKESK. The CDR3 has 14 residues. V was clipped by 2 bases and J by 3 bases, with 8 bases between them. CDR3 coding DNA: TGTGCCAGCAGCCAAACAGCTACCAATCAGCCCCAGCATTTT. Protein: CASSQTATNQPQHF.

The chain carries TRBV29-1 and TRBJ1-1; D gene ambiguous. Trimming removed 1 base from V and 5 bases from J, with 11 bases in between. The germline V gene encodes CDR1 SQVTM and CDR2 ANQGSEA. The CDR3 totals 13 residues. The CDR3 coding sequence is TGCAGCGTTGAAGGGGTAGGAGGGACTGAAGCTTTCTTT. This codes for CSVEGVGGTEAFF.

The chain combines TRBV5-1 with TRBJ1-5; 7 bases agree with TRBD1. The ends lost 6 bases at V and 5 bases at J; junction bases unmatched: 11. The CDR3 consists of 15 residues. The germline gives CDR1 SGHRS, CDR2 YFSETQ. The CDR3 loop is CASTCPRQGDQPQHF. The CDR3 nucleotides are TGCGCCAGCACCTGCCCCCGGCAGGGGGATCAGCCCCAGCATTTT.

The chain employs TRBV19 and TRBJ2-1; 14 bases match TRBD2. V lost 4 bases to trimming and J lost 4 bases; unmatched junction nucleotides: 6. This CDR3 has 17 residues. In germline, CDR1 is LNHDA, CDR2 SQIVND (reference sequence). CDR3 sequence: CASSKGLAGGGYNEQFF. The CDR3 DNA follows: TGTGCCAGTAGTAAAGGACTAGCGGGAGGAGGATACAATGAGCAGTTCTTC.

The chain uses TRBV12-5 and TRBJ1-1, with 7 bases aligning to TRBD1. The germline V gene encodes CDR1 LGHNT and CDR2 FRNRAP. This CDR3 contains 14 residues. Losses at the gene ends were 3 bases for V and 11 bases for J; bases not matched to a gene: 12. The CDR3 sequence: CASGFLDRSSVAFF. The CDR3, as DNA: TGTGCTAGTGGTTTCCTGGACAGGTCATCAGTTGCTTTCTTT. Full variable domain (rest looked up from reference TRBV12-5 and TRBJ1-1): DARVTQTPRHKVTEMGQEVTMRCQPILGHNTVFWYRQTMMQGLELLAYFRNRAPLDDSGMPKDRFSAEMPDATLATLKIQPSEPRDSAVYFCASGFLDRSSVAFFGQGTRLTVV.

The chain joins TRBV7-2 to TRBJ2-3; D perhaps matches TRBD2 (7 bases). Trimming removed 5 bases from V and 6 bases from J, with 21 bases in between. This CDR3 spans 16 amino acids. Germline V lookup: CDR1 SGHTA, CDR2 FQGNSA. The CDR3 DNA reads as TGTGCCAGCAGCCCCTTTCGGGGGGCATTGAGGGATACGCAGTATTTT. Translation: CASSPFRGALRDTQYF.

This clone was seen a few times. This CDR3 is CASSLVQGNTEAFF. DNA for the CDR3: TGTGCCAGCAGCTTAGTACAGGGGAACACTGAAGCTTTCTTT. The rearrangement joins TRBV7-8 to TRBJ1-1; the D gene is possibly TRBD1 (6 bases). With 1 base removed from V and 1 base from J, the gap between germline ends came to 7 bases. The CDR3 is 14 residues long. Per the germline V gene, CDR1 is SGHVS and CDR2 is FQNEAQ.

CDR3: CASSSGSYTEAFF. Here the CDR3 DNA reads TGTGCCAGCAGCTCCGGGTCCTACACTGAAGCTTTCTTT. The gene calls are TRBV3-1 (or the pseudogene TRBV3-2) and TRBJ1-1, with D unresolved. This CDR3 has 13 residues. CDR1 and CDR2 from the germline V gene are LGHDT and YNNKEL (reference sequence). The ends were cut back, 5 bases at V and 3 bases at J, with 10 bases in the middle.

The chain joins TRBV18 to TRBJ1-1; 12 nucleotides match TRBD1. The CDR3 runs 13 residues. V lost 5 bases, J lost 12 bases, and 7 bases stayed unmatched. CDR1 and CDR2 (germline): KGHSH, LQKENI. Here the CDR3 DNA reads TGTGCCAGCTCATTGGGACAGGGGGCTTCGACTTTCTTT. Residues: CASSLGQGASTFF.

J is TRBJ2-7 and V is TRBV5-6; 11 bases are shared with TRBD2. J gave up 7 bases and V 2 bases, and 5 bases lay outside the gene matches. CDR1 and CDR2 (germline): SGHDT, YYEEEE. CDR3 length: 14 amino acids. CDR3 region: CASSFGTSGGEQYF. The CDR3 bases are TGTGCCAGCAGCTTTGGGACTAGCGGTGGGGAGCAGTACTTC.

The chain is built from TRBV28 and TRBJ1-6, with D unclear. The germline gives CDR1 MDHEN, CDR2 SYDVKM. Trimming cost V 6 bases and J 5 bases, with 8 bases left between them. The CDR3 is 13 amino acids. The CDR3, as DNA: TGTGCCAGCAGACACGTGAATAATTCACCCCTCCACTTT. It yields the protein CASRHVNNSPLHF.